The clone carrying this T cell receptor beta chain was detected ten times or more. Its matching antigen is unknown. This entry comes from a study of metastatic and nonmetastatic thyroid tumors. Across the whole study: Across blood and tumor or nodule tissue, repertoires from malignant and benign thyroid patients were compared with one another.

Overall study results and limits: A significant increase in TCR beta diversity was reportedly seen in malignant thyroid tumors relative to benign nodules, in blood and tumor.

No treatment of any kind had been given to any patient before thyroid surgery. Germline-derived CDR1 and CDR2 are SGHTA and FQGTGA. The CDR3 loop spans 14 amino acids. V lost 5 bases and J 5 bases, leaving 13 bases between the germline ends. In the authors' methods: A distant-metastasis classifier for papillary thyroid cancer was built using CDR3 differences across clinicopathological groups. MiXCR re-clonotyped the PCR reads for TCRdb. In this record, the V and J calls reflect TCRdb's handling and not the investigators' own analysis. This table has approximately 25,000 clones, about 13% appearing once.

The chain employs TRBV7-3 and TRBJ2-1; tentatively, D is TRBD1 (6 bases). This clonotype was obtained from a female donor with papillary thyroid cancer or a benign thyroid nodule (not recorded which). Some clones in this sample may be carry-over from other donors' samples. The specimen sequenced was blood. The CDR3 here is CASSLDRKDNEQFF. The CDR3 nucleotides read TGTGCCAGCAGCCTGGACAGAAAAGACAATGAGCAGTTCTTC.